This TCR beta chain was recovered during a study of CD4 T cell repertoires in COVID-19. Study-wide context: CFSE-low cells expanded roughly 10 days with IL-2, then restimulated with other coronavirus spikes.

Repertoires were generated with immunoSEQ multiplex PCR, while TCRdb's copy carries only in-frame clones and drops some. The sample contains approximately 75,000 clones, about 80% of which appear only once. General observations from the study: Some SARS-CoV-2 clonotypes, between about 6.5 and 25%, recurred in SARS-CoV and/or HKU1 cultures.

This clone is deemed medium-sized. Its target is not known. V lost 1 base to trimming and J lost 0 bases, with 9 bases between them. CDR1 and CDR2 (germline): MNHEY, SVGAGI. The CDR3 extends over 15 amino acids. This clonotype was sampled from a human donor who had COVID-19. This material consisted of CD4+ T cells from peripheral blood, taken after recovery from COVID-19. The V and J genes are TRBV6-5 and TRBJ1-1, with D hard to call. In nucleotides, the CDR3 is TGTGCCAGCAGTTACTACGGACGGATGAACACTGAAGCTTTCTTT. Its protein is CASSYYGRMNTEAFF.